This entry lists 5 T cell receptor beta chains sequenced from one sample in a study of blood T cells in healthy people across ages. For the second PCR, which ran for 7 to 11 cycles, a sample-barcoded 5' primer and a J-beta primer mix were used. TCRdb recomputed calls from the 5' RACE reads with MiXCR, one row per CDR3 protein. The sample includes roughly 560,000 distinct CDR3 sequences, about 24% of them seen just once. The same specimen was also included in a second study, on T cells of mothers and their children.

Sequenced: blood. The source of these receptors is a boy between 10 and 17 years old in good health.

The table lists this clonotype with a few counts. This CDR3 is CASSLWTSPEQYF. The CDR3 region has the DNA TGTGCCAGCAGCCTCTGGACTAGTCCCGAGCAGTACTTC. V usage is TRBV3-1 and J usage is TRBJ2-5; the match to TRBD2 covers 7 bases. The end of the DNA fits TRBJ2-7 better, so the J call may be wrong. Germline V gene data show CDR1 as LGHDT and CDR2 as YNNKEL (reference sequence). The CDR3 is 13 residues long.

The CDR3 protein is CASSPLGSDNTF. The CDR3 DNA reads TGTGCCAGCAGCCCACTAGGCAGTGACAACACCTTC. V is TRBV12-3 or TRBV12-4 and J is TRBJ1-2; no clear D gene. Trimming shortened V by 6 bases and J by 12 bases, and 17 bases separated the two germline ends. This CDR3 has 12 amino acids.

The chain couples TRBV5-1 to TRBJ2-7, with 11 positions matching TRBD1. Germline V lookup: CDR1 SGHRS, CDR2 YFSETQ. The CDR3 contains 16 residues. The ends lost 4 bases at V and 4 bases at J; junction bases unmatched: 10. CDR3 residues: CASSPGQGELNYEQYF. The CDR3 coding sequence is TGCGCCAGCAGCCCGGGACAGGGGGAGCTAAATTACGAGCAGTACTTC.

This clonotype came up many times. The chain recombines TRBV14 with TRBJ2-5, with TRBD1 as a possible D gene (6 bases). There are 16 residues in the CDR3. V lost 3 bases to trimming and J lost 7 bases, with 21 bases between them. From germline, CDR1 is SGHDN and CDR2 FVKESK. CDR3 amino acids: CASSHPQGKGSWTQYF. The CDR3 bases are TGTGCCAGCAGCCATCCACAGGGTAAAGGAAGTTGGACCCAGTACTTC.

This clonotype was detected many times. The rearrangement uses TRBV7-2 and TRBJ2-7; 10 nucleotides align to TRBD1. CDR3 length equals 14 residues. CDR1 and CDR2 (germline): SGHTA, FQGNSA. With 0 bases clipped from V and 4 bases from J, the junction kept 0 bases outside the gene matches. CDR3 in amino acids: CASSLAGQGYEQYF. The CDR3 DNA is TGTGCCAGCAGCTTAGCGGGACAGGGGTACGAGCAGTACTTC.